This T cell receptor beta chain stems from a study of blood T cell repertoires in COVID-19. The method was immunoSEQ multiplex PCR; TCRdb's version includes in-frame clones alone and lacks a portion of them. The data contain some 60,000 clones, about 81% of them singletons. The CDR3 is 15 amino acids. Per germline, CDR1 SEHNR and CDR2 FQNEAQ (reference sequence). The ends lost 4 bases at V and 4 bases at J; junction bases unmatched: 7. The origin of this receptor is a human donor in a cohort sampled during active COVID-19. The rearrangement uses TRBV7-9 and TRBJ1-2; 9 positions agree with TRBD1. Sequencing was carried out using peripheral blood. The CDR3 DNA follows: TGTGCCAGCAGCTCCCCGGGACAGGGTGCCTATGGCTACACCTTC. As protein: CASSSPGQGAYGYTF.